A selection of T cell receptor beta chains follows, all from one sample in a study of blood T cell repertoires in COVID-19. Sequencing used immunoSEQ multiplex PCR; TCRdb keeps in-frame clones, though not all of them. The sample carries about 56,000 clones, approximately 84% recorded once. The source material was peripheral blood. The receptors were gathered from a man aged 55 to 69 with COVID-19, enrolled during active disease. Each CDR3 is given with its conserved first and last residue. Fields, in order: clone size, D gene, V gene, J gene, CDR3 protein, CDR3 DNA. The D gene is left open where the match is weak. Expanded clones are given a class, and other clones once, few, many or no size at all.

.	TRBD2	TRBV7-2	TRBJ2-1	CASSLAGTSGGAGNEQFF	TGTGCCAGCAGCTTAGCCGGGACTAGCGGGGGGGCCGGGAATGAGCAGTTCTTC
.	TRBD1	TRBV7-9	TRBJ1-2	CASTLPGQGLGGYTF	TGTGCCAGCACCTTACCCGGACAGGGGCTTGGAGGCTACACCTTC
.	.	TRBV29-1	TRBJ1-1	CSGGRGGGTEAFF	TGCAGCGGGGGGCGGGGTGGTGGCACTGAAGCTTTCTTT
.	.	TRBV10-3	TRBJ1-6	CAIRLRQDPNSPLHF	TGTGCCATCAGGCTCCGACAGGATCCTAATTCACCCCTCCACTTT
once	TRBD1	TRBV9	TRBJ2-1	CASSPYGQGSTNNEQFF	TGTGCCAGCAGCCCTTACGGACAGGGAAGTACAAACAATGAGCAGTTCTTC
.	.	TRBV11-2	TRBJ2-7	CASSARIYEQYF	TGTGCCAGCAGCGCGCGGATATACGAGCAGTACTTC
.	TRBD2	TRBV4-1	TRBJ2-7	CASSQDGLAGVEQYF	TGCGCCAGCAGCCAAGATGGACTAGCCGGAGTCGAGCAGTACTTC
.	TRBD1	TRBV7-9	TRBJ1-2	CASSRGQGIYGYTF	TGTGCCAGCAGCCGAGGACAGGGCATCTATGGCTACACCTTC
.	.	TRBV28	TRBJ2-5	CASSFEGQETQYF	TGTGCCAGCAGTTTTGAGGGACAAGAGACCCAGTACTTC
.	TRBD1	TRBV30	TRBJ1-1	CAWSGRGQWDTEAFF	TGTGCCTGGAGTGGTAGGGGACAGTGGGACACTGAAGCTTTCTTT
once	.	TRBV19	TRBJ1-3	CASRPPGTGNTIYF	TGTGCCAGTAGGCCCCCGGGGACTGGAAACACCATATATTTT
.	TRBD1	TRBV12-3/TRBV12-4	TRBJ1-2	CASSPGQSFGYTF	TGTGCCAGCAGTCCGGGACAGTCATTTGGCTACACCTTC
.	TRBD1	TRBV2	TRBJ1-4	CASRATDREYEKLFF	TGTGCCAGCAGAGCCACGGACAGGGAGTACGAAAAACTGTTTTTT
once	TRBD1	TRBV2	TRBJ1-2	CASSRTGMDYGYTF	TGTGCCAGCAGTAGGACAGGGATGGACTATGGCTACACCTTC
.	TRBD1	TRBV9	TRBJ1-3	CASSVQGVRNTIYF	TGTGCCAGCAGCGTACAGGGGGTACGGAACACCATATATTTT
.	.	TRBV6-1	TRBJ1-1	CASSERGKNTEAFF	TGTGCCAGCAGTGAACGGGGGAAAAACACTGAAGCTTTCTTT
.	.	TRBV24-1	TRBJ2-1	CATSDFGGQGGDEQFF	TGTGCCACCAGTGATTTTGGAGGTCAAGGAGGCGATGAGCAGTTCTTC
.	.	TRBV29-1	TRBJ1-4	CSVEAGGDEKLFF	TGCAGCGTTGAAGCGGGGGGGGATGAAAAACTGTTTTTT
.	.	TRBV30	TRBJ1-4	CAWSNRVLLEKLFF	TGTGCCTGGAGTAACCGGGTTTTACTTGAAAAACTGTTTTTT
.	TRBD1	TRBV6-1	TRBJ1-2	CASSEAGQGQGYTF	TGTGCCAGCAGTGAAGCGGGACAGGGGCAAGGCTACACCTTC
once	.	TRBV3-1/TRBV3-2	TRBJ1-1	CASSQDSGTRTEAFF	TGTGCCAGCAGCCAAGATAGCGGGACAAGAACTGAAGCTTTCTTT
.	.	TRBV28	TRBJ1-6	CASSLVQGEVSPLHF	TGTGCCAGCAGTTTGGTACAGGGTGAGGTTTCACCCCTCCACTTT
.	.	TRBV4-1	TRBJ1-5	CASSQGRPGGGQPQHF	TGCGCCAGCAGCCAAGGACGCCCAGGAGGAGGACAGCCCCAGCATTTT
.	.	TRBV5-1	TRBJ2-5	CASSLDTLSGETQYF	TGCGCCAGCAGCTTGGACACACTAAGTGGAGAGACCCAGTACTTC
.	.	TRBV3-1/TRBV3-2	TRBJ1-2	CASSQVGTAYGYTF	TGTGCCAGCAGCCAAGTAGGGACTGCGTATGGCTACACCTTC
once	TRBD2	TRBV5-4	TRBJ2-3	CASSGTSGGDTQYF	TGTGCCAGCAGCGGGACTAGCGGGGGTGATACGCAGTATTTT
once	.	TRBV7-3	TRBJ1-5	CASSSPKGQGYQPQHF	TGTGCCAGCAGCTCACCAAAAGGGCAGGGCTATCAGCCCCAGCATTTT
few	TRBD2	TRBV20-1	TRBJ2-5	CSASPTSGAKTQYF	TGCAGTGCTAGTCCGACTAGCGGGGCCAAGACCCAGTACTTC
.	TRBD1	TRBV9	TRBJ2-2	CASSVVGQGNTGELFF	TGTGCCAGCAGCGTAGTGGGACAGGGGAACACCGGGGAGCTGTTTTTT
few	.	TRBV15	TRBJ1-1	CATSRGGTAAFF	TGTGCCACCAGCAGGGGAGGGACGGCGGCTTTCTTT